One sample yielded the 2 T cell receptor beta chains listed below, sequenced in a study of blood T cell repertoires in COVID-19. Clones were sequenced by immunoSEQ multiplex PCR, and TCRdb holds only the in-frame ones, with some missing. This repertoire shows some 220,000 clones, 70% to 90% found once; its top ten account for approximately 3%. Sample: PBMCs or T cells enriched from blood (not recorded which). These TCRs come from a woman aged 45 to 65 in a cohort exposed to, infected with or recovered from COVID-19 (not recorded which).

The rearrangement uses TRBV10-2 and TRBJ2-5, with 7 bases that match TRBD1. CDR1 is WSHSY, CDR2 SAAADI, per germline. The CDR3 is 13 amino acids. The J segment lost 1 base and the V segment lost 6 bases, leaving 2 bases of the junction unmatched. CDR3 bases: TGCGCCAGCAGAAGACAGGGCCAAGAGACCCAGTACTTC. Protein: CASRRQGQETQYF.

CDR3 residues: CASSLEGRAGQYF. The CDR3 region has the DNA TGTGCCAGCAGCTTAGAGGGCAGGGCAGGGCAGTACTTC. The chain uses TRBV7-2 and TRBJ2-7; D may be TRBD1 (5 bases). CDR3 size: 13 residues. Trimming shortened V by 1 base and J by 9 bases, and 13 bases separated the two germline ends. CDR1 is SGHTA, CDR2 FQGNSA, per germline.